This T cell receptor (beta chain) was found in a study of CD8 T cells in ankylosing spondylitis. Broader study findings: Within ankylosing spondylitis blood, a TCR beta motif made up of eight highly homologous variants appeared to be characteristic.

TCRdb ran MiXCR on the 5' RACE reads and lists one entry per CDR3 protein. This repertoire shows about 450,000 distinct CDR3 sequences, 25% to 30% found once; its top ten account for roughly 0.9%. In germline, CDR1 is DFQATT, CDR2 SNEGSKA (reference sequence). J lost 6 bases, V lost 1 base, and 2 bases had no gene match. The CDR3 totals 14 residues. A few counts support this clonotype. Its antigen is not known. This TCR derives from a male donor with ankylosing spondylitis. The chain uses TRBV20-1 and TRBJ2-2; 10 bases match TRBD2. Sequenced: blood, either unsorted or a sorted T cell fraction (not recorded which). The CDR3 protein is CSARASGRAGELFF. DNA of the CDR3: TGCAGTGCTAGAGCCAGCGGGAGGGCCGGGGAGCTGTTTTTT.